The 20 T cell receptor beta chains presented below share a single source sample, sequenced in a study of cytomegalovirus exposure and HLA in healthy donors. Assay: immunoSEQ multiplex PCR; the TCRdb copy retains only in-frame clones and omits some. This sample yields roughly 200,000 clones, of which 80% to 85% are seen a single time; 1% to 1.5% belongs to the top ten. Material: PBMCs. The origin of the receptors is a woman younger than 45 in good health and CMV-seronegative.

This sequence joins TRBV9 and TRBJ2-7; tentatively, D is TRBD2 (6 bases). CDR3 length equals 15 residues. V lost 0 bases and J lost 6, with 16 bases in between. Germline assignment: CDR1 SGDLS and CDR2 YYNGEE. CDR3 bases: TGTGCCAGCAGCGTAGAGGCAGGGAGGTCCGGCGAGCAGTACTTC. Translation: CASSVEAGRSGEQYF. The complete variable domain, with remaining parts taken from reference TRBV9 and TRBJ2-7, reads DSGVTQTPKHLITATGQRVTLRCSPRSGDLSVYWYQQSLDQGLQFLIQYYNGEERAKGNILERFSAQQFPDLHSELNLSSLELGDSALYFCASSVEAGRSGEQYFGPGTRLTVT.

This clone was seen many times. The genes are TRBV6-1 and TRBJ2-7; possible D gene TRBD2, 5 bases. Trimming stripped 1 base from V and 7 bases from J, with 17 bases between. This CDR3 is 15 amino acids long. CDR1 and CDR2 from the germline V gene are MNHNS and SASEGT. The CDR3, as DNA: TGTGCCAGCAGTGAAGACAGCGGCGACCTCTTAGAGCAGTACTTC. Protein sequence: CASSEDSGDLLEQYF.

V gene TRBV11-3 combines with J gene TRBJ2-2; the D is unclear. With 1 base removed from V and 1 base from J, the gap between germline ends came to 10 bases. The CDR3 runs 16 residues. The V gene's germline CDR1 is SGHNT and CDR2 YENEEA. This CDR3 reads CASSLGGSLNTGELFF. The CDR3 region has the DNA TGTGCCAGCAGCTTAGGTGGTAGCCTGAACACCGGGGAGCTGTTTTTT.

A single count supports this clone. The chain couples TRBV7-2 to TRBJ2-3; 9 nucleotides align to TRBD2. Germline CDR1 is SGHTA and CDR2 is FQGNSA. This CDR3 is built from 16 residues. Unmatched junction bases numbered 6, after V lost 0 bases and J lost 5 bases. The CDR3: CASSLAERGVGDTQYF. The CDR3 nucleotides read TGTGCCAGCAGCTTAGCGGAGCGGGGGGTTGGAGATACGCAGTATTTT.

The chain couples TRBV4-1 to TRBJ2-1, with 12 bases that match TRBD2. After removal of 1 base from V and 4 bases from J, the junction contained 11 bases not matched to a gene. This CDR3 is 19 amino acids long. Germline-derived CDR1 and CDR2 are MGHRA and YSYEKL. Written as DNA, the CDR3 is TGCGCCAGCAGCCAAGTTTTATTCAAGACTAGCGGGGGTTACAATGAGCAGTTCTTC. Its protein product is CASSQVLFKTSGGYNEQFF.

This clone was seen only a few times. V gene TRBV7-7 combines with J gene TRBJ2-1, with D possibly being TRBD1 (6 bases). The CDR3 consists of 16 residues. The germline V and J ends were trimmed by 5 bases and 5 bases, with 19 bases remaining between them. The germline gives CDR1 SSHAT, CDR2 FNYEAQ (reference sequence). CDR3 sequence reads: CASSPGRTVKHNEQFF. The CDR3 nucleotides are TGTGCCAGCAGCCCGGGCCGGACAGTAAAACACAATGAGCAGTTCTTC.

The chain is built from TRBV5-1 and TRBJ2-1, with TRBD1 matching 9 bases. Looked up from germline, CDR1 is SGHRS and CDR2 is YFSETQ. The CDR3 runs to 15 residues. V gave up 5 bases and J gave up 1 base; unmatched junction bases: 4. CDR3 amino acids: CASRSDRGSYNEQFF. CDR3 nucleotides: TGCGCCAGCAGATCGGACAGGGGATCCTACAATGAGCAGTTCTTC.

The V and J genes are TRBV18 and TRBJ2-1; a weak D match, TRBD2 (6 bases). V was clipped by 2 bases and J by 7 bases, with 15 bases between them. The CDR3 is 15 residues long. CDR1 KGHSH and CDR2 LQKENI come from the germline V gene. CDR3 bases: TGTGCCAGCTCACCAGGGCAATCCCGGGGGAATGAGCAGTTCTTC. Its protein product is CASSPGQSRGNEQFF.

The genes are TRBV7-6 and TRBJ2-7; 7 bases match TRBD2. The trim removed 5 bases at V and 2 bases at J, leaving 12 bases unmatched. The CDR3 sequence is 16 residues long. Germline assignment: CDR1 SGHVS and CDR2 FNYEAQ. The CDR3 nucleotides are TGTGCCAGCAGCCGAATGGGGGAGGGGCCTACCTACGAGCAGTACTTC. Its protein is CASSRMGEGPTYEQYF. Complete variable domain (other parts from reference TRBV7-6 and TRBJ2-7): GAGVSQSPRYKVTKRGQDVALRCDPISGHVSLYWYRQALGQGPEFLTYFNYEAQQDKSGLPNDRFSAERPEGSISTLTIQRTEQRDSAMYRCASSRMGEGPTYEQYFGPGTRLTVT.

This rearrangement joins TRBV30 to TRBJ1-2, with 8 bases matching TRBD1. The CDR3 contains 14 residues. The germline CDR1 and CDR2 sequences are GTSNPN and SVGIG (reference sequence). V shed 0 bases and J 6 bases; nucleotides not matched to a gene: 6. The CDR3 nucleotides read TGTGCCTGGAGTGTAAAAGGGACAGGAAATGGCTACACCTTC. Translated: CAWSVKGTGNGYTF.

The chain employs TRBV5-4 and TRBJ1-1; the match to TRBD1 covers 8 bases. Germline V gives CDR1 SGHNT, CDR2 YYREEE (reference sequence). The CDR3 runs 14 residues. After removal of 2 bases from V and 6 bases from J, the junction contained 6 bases not matched to a gene. CDR3 in DNA: TGTGCCAGCAGCTTTCAGGGGGCAGGTTCTGAAGCTTTCTTT. It encodes CASSFQGAGSEAFF.

This chain joins TRBV14 and TRBJ1-4, with D possibly TRBD1 on 6 matching bases. V shed 1 base and J shed 3 bases, with 9 bases lying between them. The CDR3 contains 15 residues. Germline-derived CDR1 and CDR2 are SGHDN and FVKESK. CDR3 residues: CASSQGAGANEKLFF. Here the CDR3 DNA reads TGTGCCAGCAGCCAAGGGGCAGGGGCTAATGAAAAACTGTTTTTT.

This chain links TRBV9 with TRBJ1-1; 12 bases fit TRBD1. With V trimmed by 3 bases and J by 1 base, 4 bases remained unmatched. This CDR3 contains 16 residues. Germline CDR1 SGDLS, CDR2 YYNGEE. The CDR3, as DNA: TGTGCCAGCAGCGCGCCGGGACAGGGGGCGAACACTGAAGCTTTCTTT. This encodes CASSAPGQGANTEAFF.

The chain couples TRBV9 to TRBJ2-3; 8 bases are shared with TRBD2. The J segment lost 2 bases and the V segment lost 2 bases, leaving 4 bases of the junction unmatched. This CDR3 has 15 amino acids. Looked up from germline, CDR1 is SGDLS and CDR2 is YYNGEE. The CDR3 reads CASSVQRGNTDTQYF. The CDR3 DNA is TGTGCCAGCAGCGTGCAGCGGGGGAACACAGATACGCAGTATTTT.

The count of this clone is one. The chain combines TRBV5-1 with TRBJ2-7, with 7 bases fitting TRBD1. In germline, CDR1 is SGHRS, CDR2 YFSETQ. Trimming cost V 3 bases and J 2 bases; bases outside gene matches: 8. This CDR3 has 15 residues. The CDR3 region is CASSSRDRNPYEQYF. For the CDR3, the DNA is TGCGCCAGCAGCTCACGGGACAGAAACCCCTACGAGCAGTACTTC. The whole variable domain, filled in from reference TRBV5-1 and TRBJ2-7, reads KAGVTQTPRYLIKTRGQQVTLSCSPISGHRSVSWYQQTPGQGLQFLFEYFSETQRNKGNFPGRFSGRQFSNSRSEMNVSTLELGDSALYLCASSSRDRNPYEQYFGPGTRLTVT.

V usage is TRBV5-1 and J usage is TRBJ2-1, with TRBD2 identical over 11 bases. Germline trimming cut 4 bases from V and 4 bases from J; bases unmatched to any gene: 4. The CDR3 has 15 residues. Germline V gives CDR1 SGHRS, CDR2 YFSETQ. The CDR3 sequence: CASSATSGSYNEQFF. CDR3 sequence (DNA): TGCGCCAGCAGCGCCACTAGCGGGAGTTACAATGAGCAGTTCTTC. The entire variable domain, with the rest obtained from reference TRBV5-1 and TRBJ2-1, is as follows: KAGVTQTPRYLIKTRGQQVTLSCSPISGHRSVSWYQQTPGQGLQFLFEYFSETQRNKGNFPGRFSGRQFSNSRSEMNVSTLELGDSALYLCASSATSGSYNEQFFGPGTRLTVL.

This chain links TRBV28 with TRBJ1-6; 9 bases fit TRBD1. The CDR3 is 17 residues long. V shed 9 bases, J shed 8 bases, and the junction held 17 bases outside the gene matches. Germline V gene lookup returns CDR1 MDHEN and CDR2 SYDVKM. The DNA for the CDR3 is TGTGCCAGTGTCAAGAGCCTAGCCACAGGGGGCCATTCACCCCTCCACTTT. It is translated as CASVKSLATGGHSPLHF.

The genes are TRBV2 and TRBJ2-1, with 9 bases lining up with TRBD1. Germline lookup yields CDR1 SNHLY and CDR2 FYNNEI. The CDR3 extends over 16 amino acids. Germline trimming cut 6 bases from V and 7 bases from J; bases unmatched to any gene: 13. The CDR3 DNA reads TGTGCCAGCAGCGCAACCACAGGGGGCGTCTTGAATGAGCAGTTCTTC. Residues: CASSATTGGVLNEQFF. Looking up the rest from reference TRBV2 and TRBJ2-1 gives the full variable domain: EPEVTQTPSHQVTQMGQEVILRCVPISNHLYFYWYRQILGQKVEFLVSFYNNEISEKSEIFDDQFSVERPDGSNFTLKIRSTKLEDSAMYFCASSATTGGVLNEQFFGPGTRLTVL.

The chain combines TRBV5-4 with TRBJ1-1; 8 nucleotides line up with TRBD1. This CDR3 region has 14 residues. From germline, CDR1 is SGHNT and CDR2 YYREEE (reference sequence). Germline trimming cut 4 bases from V and 1 base from J; bases unmatched to any gene: 3. The CDR3 region is CASSPDRGNTEAFF. The CDR3 DNA follows: TGTGCCAGCAGCCCCGACAGGGGGAACACTGAAGCTTTCTTT. The complete variable domain, with remaining parts taken from reference TRBV5-4 and TRBJ1-1, reads ETGVTQSPTHLIKTRGQQVTLRCSSQSGHNTVSWYQQALGQGPQFIFQYYREEENGRGNFPPRFSGLQFPNYSSELNVNALELDDSALYLCASSPDRGNTEAFFGQGTRLTVV.

The V and J genes are TRBV6-1 and TRBJ2-7; D might be TRBD2 (6 bases). Trimming stripped 8 bases from V and 3 bases from J, with 11 bases between. Germline V gives CDR1 MNHNS, CDR2 SASEGT. The CDR3 totals 12 residues. CDR3 protein: CASPRDSYEQYF. The DNA for the CDR3 is TGTGCCAGCCCGCGGGATAGCTACGAGCAGTACTTC.